The next 14 T cell receptor beta chains were all read from a single sample in a study of T cell responses to AZD1222 COVID-19 vaccine. Produced via immunoSEQ multiplex PCR; TCRdb's table is partial and in-frame only. The sample carries about 57,000 clones, approximately 83% recorded once. The sequenced sample was peripheral blood, obtained on day 0 of AZD1222 vaccination. The receptor set was obtained from an adult in good health.

To note about this clone: In the same sample, other DNA sequences code for this CDR3. The chain links TRBV30 to TRBJ2-7; no firm D call. Trimming shortened V by 0 bases and J by 4 bases, and 4 bases separated the two germline ends. This CDR3 region has 11 residues. Germline V gives CDR1 GTSNPN, CDR2 SVGIG (reference sequence). CDR3 loop: CAWSVRYEQYF. CDR3 sequence (DNA): TGTGCCTGGAGTGTAAGGTACGAGCAGTACTTC.

The chain combines TRBV7-9 with TRBJ2-7, with TRBD1 matching 7 bases. Germline V gives CDR1 SEHNR, CDR2 FQNEAQ (reference sequence). The V segment lost 5 bases and the J segment 3 bases; nucleotides outside the gene matches: 13. The CDR3 covers 16 residues. CDR3 protein: CASSRTGQAKHYEQYF. CDR3 in DNA: TGTGCCAGCAGCCGGACCGGACAGGCAAAACACTACGAGCAGTACTTC.

This clone was found once. CDR3 residues: CASSLDGGSSYEQYF. The CDR3 DNA is TGCGCCAGCAGCCTGGACGGGGGGAGCTCCTACGAGCAGTACTTC. The chain uses TRBV4-3 and TRBJ2-7, with 7 bases matching TRBD2. Germline CDR1 reads LGHNA; CDR2 reads YSLEER. V gave up 4 bases and J gave up 0 bases; unmatched junction bases: 6. There are 15 residues in the CDR3.

This chain's CDR3 is CASSQDWTGVSSPLHF. The CDR3 DNA reads TGTGCCAGCAGCCAAGATTGGACAGGGGTTAGTTCACCCCTCCACTTT. This chain connects TRBV3-1 (or the pseudogene TRBV3-2) to TRBJ1-6; 9 bases fit TRBD1. V was pared by 0 bases and J by 9 bases, with 6 bases of the junction left unmatched. The germline gives CDR1 LGHDT, CDR2 YNNKEL (reference sequence). The CDR3 is 16 residues long.

This clone was seen a single time. V gene TRBV5-1 combines with J gene TRBJ2-1; 7 nucleotides match TRBD2. The CDR3 totals 13 residues. With V trimmed by 3 bases and J by 9 bases, 6 bases remained unmatched. Looked up from germline, CDR1 is SGHRS and CDR2 is YFSETQ. In DNA, the CDR3 is TGCGCCAGCAGCTCGACTAGCATCGGTGAGCAGTTCTTC. Amino acid sequence: CASSSTSIGEQFF.

This clone appeared a single time. The genes are TRBV6-5 and TRBJ1-1; no clear D gene. Germline CDR1 and CDR2: MNHEY and SVGAGI. The V and J ends lost 0 bases and 6 bases respectively, with 11 bases between them. The CDR3 contains 14 residues. CDR3 sequence reads: CASSYSRTLSEAFF. The CDR3 region has the DNA TGTGCCAGCAGTTACTCGAGGACGTTATCTGAAGCTTTCTTT.

The chain joins TRBV5-5 to TRBJ1-6, with 8 bases aligning to TRBD1. Germline V gene sequence: CDR1 SGHKS, CDR2 YYEKEE (reference sequence). This CDR3 comprises 14 residues. J lost 5 bases, V lost 4 bases, and 2 bases had no gene match. CDR3 in amino acids: CASSRQGNNSPLHF. The CDR3 DNA sequence: TGTGCCAGCAGCAGACAGGGGAATAATTCACCCCTCCACTTT. The whole variable domain, filled in from reference TRBV5-5 and TRBJ1-6, reads DAGVTQSPTHLIKTRGQQVTLRCSPISGHKSVSWYQQVLGQGPQFIFQYYEKEERGRGNFPDRFSARQFPNYSSELNVNALLLGDSALYLCASSRQGNNSPLHFGNGTRLTVT.

The chain employs TRBV24-1 and TRBJ1-5, with 10 bases matching TRBD1. The CDR3 has 17 amino acids. V lost 4 bases to trimming and J lost 4 bases; unmatched junction nucleotides: 9. The germline V gene encodes CDR1 KGHDR and CDR2 SFDVKD. CDR3 residues: CATSETTGTGVNQPQHF. DNA of the CDR3: TGTGCCACCAGTGAAACAACCGGGACAGGGGTGAATCAGCCCCAGCATTTT.

The rearrangement uses TRBV6-5 and TRBJ1-5, with 7 bases fitting TRBD1. This CDR3 has 14 amino acids. The germline V gene encodes CDR1 MNHEY and CDR2 SVGAGI. Germline trimming cut 5 bases from V and 1 base from J; bases unmatched to any gene: 2. The CDR3 loop reads CASSNRGSNQPQHF. The DNA of the CDR3 is TGTGCCAGCAGTAACAGGGGAAGCAATCAGCCCCAGCATTTT.

The V call is TRBV6-5, the J call TRBJ1-2; tentative D call: TRBD1 (5 bases). Germline V lookup: CDR1 MNHEY, CDR2 SVGAGI. The CDR3 has 12 amino acids. Trimming cost V 6 bases and J 5 bases, with 10 bases left between them. CDR3 residues: CASSLGTYGYTF. CDR3 sequence (DNA): TGTGCCAGCAGCCTTGGGACGTATGGCTACACCTTC.

This sequence joins TRBV6-2 or TRBV6-3 and TRBJ1-5; 10 positions match TRBD1. The length of the CDR3 is 15 residues. Looked up from germline, CDR1 is MNHEY and CDR2 is SVGEGT. Trimming took 2 bases from V and 4 from J; bases not matched to a gene: 2. The CDR3 DNA is TGTGCCAGCAGTTACGGGACAGGGGAAAATCAGCCCCAGCATTTT. Protein product: CASSYGTGENQPQHF.

The V call is TRBV30, the J call TRBJ1-2, with TRBD1 matching over 8 bases. The CDR3 contains 15 residues. Germline loops: CDR1 GTSNPN, CDR2 SVGIG (reference sequence). Trimming at V came to 0 bases and at J to 4 bases, leaving 7 bases not matched to a gene. In DNA, the CDR3 is TGTGCCTGGAGTGTCCGGGGACAGGCTATCTATGGCTACACCTTC. Translated, it gives CAWSVRGQAIYGYTF.

This rearrangement joins TRBV28 to TRBJ1-1; no clear D. Deletions cut 6 bases from V and 4 bases from J, with 18 bases between. The germline V gene has CDR1 MDHEN and CDR2 SYDVKM. The CDR3 totals 15 residues. CDR3 sequence: CASRYPFSEGTEAFF. Here the CDR3 DNA reads TGTGCCAGCAGATACCCATTTTCCGAGGGCACTGAAGCTTTCTTT.

This clone was detected once. The chain joins TRBV5-6 to TRBJ2-7; possibly TRBD2 for D (5 bases). Germline CDR1 is SGHDT and CDR2 is YYEEEE. Trimming left V 3 bases short and J 7 bases short, with 11 bases between. This CDR3 is built from 12 residues. Written as DNA, the CDR3 is TGTGCCAGCAGCTCCGTATCGGGGGAGCAGTACTTC. This sequence encodes CASSSVSGEQYF.